The 10 T cell receptor beta chains below come from one sample, sequenced in a study of shared clonotypes between healthy human individuals. The method was immunoSEQ multiplex PCR; TCRdb's version includes in-frame clones alone and lacks a portion of them. The data show about 2,500,000 clones, around nine tenths seen once. The sequencing sample was made of naive CD4+ T cells sorted from blood. Stated subset: CD45RA+ positively selected. These receptors were taken from a man between 18 and 35 years old in good health.

This clone was found a few times. DNA for the CDR3: TGTGCCAGCAGAATCAGGGGTGGCAATCAGCCCCAGCATTTT. Translated, it gives CASRIRGGNQPQHF. The rearrangement joins TRBV6-1 to TRBJ1-5; D is perhaps TRBD1 (6 bases). From germline, CDR1 is MNHNS and CDR2 SASEGT. The CDR3 has 14 amino acids. The germline V and J ends were trimmed by 6 bases and 2 bases, with 11 bases remaining between them.

The chain links TRBV18 to TRBJ2-6; a possible D gene is TRBD2 (6 bases). The CDR3 is 18 amino acids. The germline V gene has CDR1 KGHSH and CDR2 LQKENI. With 8 bases removed from V and 0 bases from J, the gap between germline ends came to 20 bases. CDR3 region: CASLTLSRGSSGANVLTF. The DNA for the CDR3 is TGTGCCAGCCTCACGCTAAGCCGGGGGAGCTCTGGGGCCAACGTCCTGACTTTC.

The CDR3 bases are TGTGCCAGCAGTTACTCTCCAGCGGGGGGGCCTGATACGCAGTATTTT. As protein: CASSYSPAGGPDTQYF. The chain carries TRBV6-6 and TRBJ2-3; 10 nucleotides agree with TRBD2. V was clipped by 0 bases and J by 6 bases; unmatched bases: 6. This CDR3 comprises 16 residues. The germline V gene has CDR1 MNHNY and CDR2 SVGAGI (reference sequence).

The gene calls are TRBV4-3 and TRBJ2-7, with 7 bases lining up with TRBD1. Germline CDR1 LGHNA, CDR2 YSLEER. This CDR3 contains 14 residues. Germline trimming cut 1 base from V and 3 bases from J; bases unmatched to any gene: 3. CDR3 DNA: TGCGCCAGCAGCCAAGTGACAGGGAACTACGAGCAGTACTTC. Protein: CASSQVTGNYEQYF.

V and J are TRBV6-1 and TRBJ1-3, with 7 bases lining up with TRBD1. Germline V gives CDR1 MNHNS, CDR2 SASEGT. This CDR3 comprises 15 residues. V shed 3 bases, J shed 4 bases, and the junction held 6 bases outside the gene matches. The chain's CDR3 is CASSDRGMVGNTIYF. CDR3 nucleotides: TGTGCCAGCAGTGACAGGGGGATGGTGGGAAACACCATATATTTT.

As for this clone: Germline and junction disagree at one end, which may indicate a read error. The V gene is TRBV7-7, the J gene TRBJ2-5; D gene unclear. CDR1 SSHAT and CDR2 FNYEAQ come from the germline V gene (reference sequence). CDR3 length: 14 amino acids. CDR3 sequence (DNA): TGTGCTAGCAGCTTAGCAGGATACCAAGAGACCCAGTACTTC. Translated: CASSLAGYQETQYF.

V usage is TRBV7-9 and J usage is TRBJ2-1, with TRBD2 identical over 11 bases. There are 16 residues in the CDR3. Germline V gives CDR1 SEHNR, CDR2 FQNEAQ (reference sequence). The V segment lost 1 base and the J segment 9 bases; nucleotides outside the gene matches: 8. The CDR3 DNA reads as TGTGCCAGCAGCTTAGGTGGCACTAGCGGGAGAGGTGAGCAGTTCTTC. It encodes CASSLGGTSGRGEQFF.

The chain couples TRBV27 to TRBJ2-5, with 10 bases identical to TRBD2. The V gene end was trimmed by 5 bases and the J gene end by 3 bases; junction bases not matched to a gene: 18. Germline lookup yields CDR1 MNHEY and CDR2 SMNVEV (reference sequence). This CDR3 is 19 amino acids long. The CDR3 spells CASSPTPGLAGVPKETQYF. CDR3 DNA: TGTGCCAGCAGTCCGACCCCGGGGCTAGCGGGGGTACCCAAAGAGACCCAGTACTTC.

This clone was observed a single time. J is TRBJ1-5 and V is TRBV9; TRBD1 matches at 7 bases. After removal of 4 bases from V and 7 bases from J, the junction contained 8 bases not matched to a gene. The length of the CDR3 is 14 residues. The germline V gene has CDR1 SGDLS and CDR2 YYNGEE. DNA for the CDR3: TGTGCCAGCAGCCAGGGGGGATATGGCCAGCCCCAGCATTTT. Residues: CASSQGGYGQPQHF. Drawing the rest from reference TRBV9 and TRBJ1-5, the complete variable domain is DSGVTQTPKHLITATGQRVTLRCSPRSGDLSVYWYQQSLDQGLQFLIQYYNGEERAKGNILERFSAQQFPDLHSELNLSSLELGDSALYFCASSQGGYGQPQHFGDGTRLSIL.

The chain is built from TRBV5-5 and TRBJ1-1, with D uncertain. The CDR3 totals 13 residues. Trimming removed 3 bases at V and 4 bases at J, with 10 bases between. The germline V gene encodes CDR1 SGHKS and CDR2 YYEKEE (reference sequence). In nucleotides, the CDR3 is TGTGCCAGCAGCTGGGTGGGATCCACTGAAGCTTTCTTT. This encodes CASSWVGSTEAFF.